This T cell receptor beta chain was profiled in a study of response to subunit inactivated influenza vaccine. Study findings and constraints: It was suggested by the authors that few new T cells are recruited by each seasonal influenza vaccination.

This clonotype was seen only a few times. Its antigen is unknown. TCRdb re-called the RT-PCR reads with MiXCR, one entry per CDR3 protein. The table has hundreds of thousands of distinct CDR3 sequences, about 25% seen once. This clonotype was obtained from a man aged 45-65 years who received an inactivated influenza vaccine. Sample: CD4+ T cells sorted from PBMCs, taken roughly 5 days after vaccination.

In DNA, the CDR3 is TGTGCCAGCAGTTTCTTTGTCTTCTACGAGCAGTACTTC. Encoded protein: CASSFFVFYEQYF. The gene calls are TRBV12-3 or TRBV12-4 and TRBJ2-7, with no clear D. The CDR3 extends over 13 amino acids. The V end lost 3 bases, the J end lost 3 bases, and 9 bases lay between the germline ends.